This T cell receptor beta chain stems from a study of blood T cells in healthy people across ages. Study results and caveats: Roughly linear declines in TCR beta diversity per million T cells occurred with age.

In regard to this clonotype: Its antigen is not known.

The study isolated at least 6.5 million PBMCs from each sample. V lost 3 bases to trimming and J lost 1 base, with 9 bases between them. The CDR3 is 14 amino acids. The V gene's germline CDR1 is SGHAT and CDR2 FQDESV (reference sequence). Sample-barcoded 5' priming and a J-beta primer mix drove a second PCR of about 6 to 11 cycles. Carrying 12 random nucleotides, a template-switch adaptor labeled each individual cDNA molecule. Any given sample supplied a minimum of 3 million CDR3-containing paired-end reads. A single record per CDR3 protein comes from TCRdb applying MiXCR to the 5' RACE reads. The sample gives 950,000 to 1,200,000 distinct CDR3 sequences, roughly two fifths of which show up once; around 12% is in the top ten.

The rearrangement uses TRBV11-1 and TRBJ2-5, with D unclear. This receptor was identified in a man between 18 and 35 years old in good health. The material sequenced was blood. CDR3 bases: TGTGCCAGCAGCTTCGCCAGTTTCCAAGAGACCCAGTACTTC. The encoded protein is CASSFASFQETQYF. Combining the CDR3 with reference TRBV11-1 and TRBJ2-5 gives the whole variable domain EAEVAQSPRYKITEKSQAVAFWCDPISGHATLYWYRQILGQGPELLVQFQDESVVDDSQLPKDRFSAERLKGVDSTLKIQPAELGDSAMYLCASSFASFQETQYFGPGTRLLVL.